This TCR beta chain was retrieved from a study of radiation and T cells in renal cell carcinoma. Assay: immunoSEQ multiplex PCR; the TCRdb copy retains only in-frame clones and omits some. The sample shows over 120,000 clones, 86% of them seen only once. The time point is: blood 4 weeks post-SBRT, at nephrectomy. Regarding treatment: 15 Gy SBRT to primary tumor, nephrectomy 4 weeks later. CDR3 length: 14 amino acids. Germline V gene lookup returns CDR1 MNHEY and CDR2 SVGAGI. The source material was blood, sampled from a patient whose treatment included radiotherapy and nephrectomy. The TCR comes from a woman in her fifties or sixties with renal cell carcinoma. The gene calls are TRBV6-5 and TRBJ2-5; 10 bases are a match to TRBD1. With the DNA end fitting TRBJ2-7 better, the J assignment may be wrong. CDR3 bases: TGTGCCAGCAGTTACTCGGGACAGGGGTACGAGCAGTACTTC. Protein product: CASSYSGQGYEQYF.